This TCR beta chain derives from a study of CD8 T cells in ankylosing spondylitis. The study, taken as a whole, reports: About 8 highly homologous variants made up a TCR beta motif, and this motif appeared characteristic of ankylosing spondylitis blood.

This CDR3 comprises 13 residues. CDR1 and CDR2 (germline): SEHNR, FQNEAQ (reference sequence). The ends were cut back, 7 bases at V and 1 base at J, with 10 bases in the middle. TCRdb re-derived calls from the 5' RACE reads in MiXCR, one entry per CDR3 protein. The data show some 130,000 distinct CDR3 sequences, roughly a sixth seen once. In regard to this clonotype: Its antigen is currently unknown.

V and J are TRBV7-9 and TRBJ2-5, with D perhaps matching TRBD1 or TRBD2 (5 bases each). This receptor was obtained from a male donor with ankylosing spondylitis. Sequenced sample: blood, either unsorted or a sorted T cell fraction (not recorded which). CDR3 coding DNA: TGTGCCAGCACCTCGGGGCCCCAAGAGACCCAGTACTTC. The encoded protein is CASTSGPQETQYF.